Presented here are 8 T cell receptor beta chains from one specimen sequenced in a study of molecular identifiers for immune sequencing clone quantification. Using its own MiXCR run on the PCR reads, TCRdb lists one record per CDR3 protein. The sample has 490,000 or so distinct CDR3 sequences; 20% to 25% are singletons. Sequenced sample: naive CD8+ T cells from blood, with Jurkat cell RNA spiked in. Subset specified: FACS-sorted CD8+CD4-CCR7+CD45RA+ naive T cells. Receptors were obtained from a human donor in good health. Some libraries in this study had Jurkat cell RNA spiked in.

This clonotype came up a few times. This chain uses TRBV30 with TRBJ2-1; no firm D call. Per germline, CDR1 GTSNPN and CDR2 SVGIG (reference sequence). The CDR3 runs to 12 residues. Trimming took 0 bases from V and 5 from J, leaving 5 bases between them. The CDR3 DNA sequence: TGTGCCTGGAGTGTACACAACAATGAGCAGTTCTTC. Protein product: CAWSVHNNEQFF. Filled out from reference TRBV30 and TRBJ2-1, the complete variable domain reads SQTIHQWPATLVQPVGSPLSLECTVEGTSNPNLYWYRQAAGRGLQLLFYSVGIGQISSEVPQNLSASRPQDRQFILSSKKLLLSDSGFYLCAWSVHNNEQFFGPGTRLTVL.

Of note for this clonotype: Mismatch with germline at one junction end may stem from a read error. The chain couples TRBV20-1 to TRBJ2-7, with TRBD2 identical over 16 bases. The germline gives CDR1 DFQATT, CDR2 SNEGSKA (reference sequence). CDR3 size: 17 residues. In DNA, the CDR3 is TGCAGTGCTAGAGGACCGGGACTAGCGGGAGGGGATTACGGGCAGTACTTC. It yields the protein CSARGPGLAGGDYGQYF.

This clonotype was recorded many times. For the CDR3, the DNA is TGTGCCAGCAGCAGCACAGGGGAGTGGACTGAAGCTTTCTTT. It translates to CASSSTGEWTEAFF. The chain has TRBV7-9 and TRBJ1-1; 7 bases agree with TRBD1. Germline CDR1 reads SEHNR; CDR2 reads FQNEAQ (reference sequence). CDR3 size: 14 residues. With 5 bases clipped from V and 5 bases from J, the junction kept 8 bases outside the gene matches.

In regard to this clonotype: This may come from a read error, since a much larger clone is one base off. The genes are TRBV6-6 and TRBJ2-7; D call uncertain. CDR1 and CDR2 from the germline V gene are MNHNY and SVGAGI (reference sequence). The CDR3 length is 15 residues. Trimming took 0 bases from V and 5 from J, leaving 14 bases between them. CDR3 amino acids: CASSYSSETCDEQYF. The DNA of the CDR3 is TGTGCCAGCAGTTACTCTTCGGAAACTTGCGACGAGCAGTACTTC.

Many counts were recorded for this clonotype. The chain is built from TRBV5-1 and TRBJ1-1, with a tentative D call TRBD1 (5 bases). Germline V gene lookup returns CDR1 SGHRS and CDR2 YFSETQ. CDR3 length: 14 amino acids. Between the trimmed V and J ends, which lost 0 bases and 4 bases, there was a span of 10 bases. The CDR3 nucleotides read TGCGCCAGCAGCTTGGGCCAGGGATTCACTGAAGCTTTCTTT. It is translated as CASSLGQGFTEAFF.

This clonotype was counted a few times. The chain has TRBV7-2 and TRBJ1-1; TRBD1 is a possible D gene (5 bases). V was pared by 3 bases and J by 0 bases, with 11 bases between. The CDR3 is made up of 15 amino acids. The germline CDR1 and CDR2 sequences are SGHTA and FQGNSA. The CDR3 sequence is CASSFLTGLNTEAFF. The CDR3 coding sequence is TGTGCCAGCAGCTTTTTAACAGGACTGAACACTGAAGCTTTCTTT.

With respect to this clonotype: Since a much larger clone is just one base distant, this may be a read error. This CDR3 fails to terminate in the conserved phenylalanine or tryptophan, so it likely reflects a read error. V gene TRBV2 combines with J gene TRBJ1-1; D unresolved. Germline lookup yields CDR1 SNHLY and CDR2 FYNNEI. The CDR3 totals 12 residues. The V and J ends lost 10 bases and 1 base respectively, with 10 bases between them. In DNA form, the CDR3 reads TGTGCCAACTCGACGGCGAACACTGAAGCTTTCCTT. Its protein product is CANSTANTEAFL.

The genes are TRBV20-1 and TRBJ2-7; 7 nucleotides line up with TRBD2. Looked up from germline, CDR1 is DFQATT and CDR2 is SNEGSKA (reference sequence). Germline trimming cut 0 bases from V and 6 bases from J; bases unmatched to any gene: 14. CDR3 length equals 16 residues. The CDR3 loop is CSARDLKTSLACEQYF. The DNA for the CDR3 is TGCAGTGCTAGAGATCTAAAGACTAGCCTAGCCTGCGAGCAGTACTTC.